The next 20 T cell receptor beta chains were all read from a single sample in a study of control samples from healthy donors and cancer patients. Here immunoSEQ multiplex PCR was the method, and the copy in TCRdb shows in-frame clones only, minus some. The data contain 150,000 to 200,000 clones, 93% of them seen just once; the ten biggest clones take up approximately 4%. Material: blood. These TCRs come from a woman aged 55-75 years in good health.

The chain carries TRBV9 and TRBJ2-1; D perhaps matches TRBD1 (5 bases). V lost 1 base, J lost 10 bases, and 15 bases lay in between. The germline V gene encodes CDR1 SGDLS and CDR2 YYNGEE. CDR3 length equals 14 residues. The DNA of the CDR3 is TGTGCCAGCAGCGTAAGTAACCACAACAGGGAGCAGTTCTTC. Translated: CASSVSNHNREQFF.

The J gene is TRBJ1-3, the V gene TRBV10-3; TRBD1 might be the D (5 bases). Germline V gives CDR1 ENHRY, CDR2 SYGVKD. Trimming shortened V by 1 base and J by 3 bases, and 13 bases separated the two germline ends. The CDR3 totals 16 residues. The CDR3 spells CAISELGTAGGNTIYF. The CDR3 coding sequence is TGTGCCATCAGTGAGTTAGGGACCGCCGGTGGAAACACCATATATTTT.

The chain uses TRBV19 and TRBJ2-1; unclear D gene. Germline-derived CDR1 and CDR2 are LNHDA and SQIVND (reference sequence). There are 15 residues in the CDR3. The germline V and J ends were trimmed by 5 bases and 0 bases, with 11 bases remaining between them. CDR3 region: CASSPLQLSYNEQFF. The CDR3 DNA follows: TGTGCCAGTAGTCCTCTTCAACTCTCCTACAATGAGCAGTTCTTC.

This clone was observed a few times. V gene TRBV6-5 combines with J gene TRBJ1-6; tentative D call: TRBD1 (5 bases). In germline, CDR1 is MNHEY, CDR2 SVGAGI. The CDR3 covers 16 residues. Trimming stripped 4 bases from V and 7 bases from J, with 17 bases between. CDR3 nucleotide sequence: TGTGCCAGCAGTTTCAGATCCGGGACTGAGAATTCACCCCTCCACTTT. It codes for CASSFRSGTENSPLHF.

The chain has TRBV5-6 and TRBJ1-6, with 7 nucleotides matching TRBD1. This CDR3 contains 17 residues. Germline V gene lookup returns CDR1 SGHDT and CDR2 YYEEEE. V lost 0 bases to trimming and J lost 2 bases; unmatched junction nucleotides: 5. The CDR3 DNA reads TGTGCCAGCAGCTTGGGACAGGGAAGCGCCTATAATTCACCCCTCCACTTT. It specifies CASSLGQGSAYNSPLHF.

CDR3 DNA: TGTGCCAGCAGCCTAGCCGGACAGGGGGGTTCACCCCTCCACTTT. It specifies CASSLAGQGGSPLHF. The chain joins TRBV11-2 to TRBJ1-6; 10 bases are a match to TRBD1. The ends lost 5 bases at V and 9 bases at J; junction bases unmatched: 7. The germline CDR1 and CDR2 sequences are SGHAT and FQNNGV. This CDR3 has 15 residues.

This chain connects TRBV7-2 to TRBJ1-4; no reliable D call. This CDR3 spans 15 amino acids. Germline CDR1 SGHTA, CDR2 FQGNSA. V was cut by 5 bases and J by 3 bases, with 13 bases left in between. The CDR3 coding sequence is TGTGCCAGCAGCGCCCGGGGATATGCTAATGAAAAACTGTTTTTT. This encodes CASSARGYANEKLFF.

DNA of the CDR3: TGTGCCAGCAGCTCCCAAACAGGGGACTATGGCTACACCTTC. Protein sequence: CASSSQTGDYGYTF. The chain employs TRBV7-2 and TRBJ1-2; 7 nucleotides line up with TRBD1. This CDR3 has 14 amino acids. V was clipped by 4 bases and J by 3 bases; unmatched bases: 5. The V gene's germline CDR1 is SGHTA and CDR2 FQGNSA.

The chain has TRBV19 and TRBJ1-4; D remains unclear. This CDR3 is 16 amino acids long. V shed 6 bases and J shed 8 bases, with 22 bases lying between them. Germline V gives CDR1 LNHDA, CDR2 SQIVND (reference sequence). CDR3 sequence reads: CASSPRSTGGTEKLFF. The CDR3 bases are TGTGCCAGTAGCCCCCGGTCCACGGGTGGAACGGAAAAACTGTTTTTT.

The chain links TRBV11-2 to TRBJ1-4, with a tentative D call TRBD1 (6 bases). The V gene's germline CDR1 is SGHAT and CDR2 FQNNGV. V was shortened by 4 bases and J by 5 bases, with 14 bases between the two germline ends. The CDR3 has 15 amino acids. Written as DNA, the CDR3 is TGTGCCAGCAGCTCCCGGACAGCCAGCAATGAAAAACTGTTTTTT. Amino acids: CASSSRTASNEKLFF.

J is TRBJ2-2 and V is TRBV5-5; D remains ambiguous. Germline CDR1 SGHKS, CDR2 YYEKEE (reference sequence). There are 14 residues in the CDR3. Deletions cut 1 base from V and 1 base from J, with 5 bases between. The CDR3 DNA reads as TGTGCCAGCAGCTTGTGGCTGAACACCGGGGAGCTGTTTTTT. Translating it yields CASSLWLNTGELFF.

This chain links TRBV5-1 with TRBJ2-6; unclear D gene. The CDR3 consists of 16 residues. The germline V gene has CDR1 SGHRS and CDR2 YFSETQ. The ends were cut back, 1 base at V and 4 bases at J, with 12 bases in the middle. The CDR3 coding sequence is TGCGCCAGCAGCTTGAGTCCAGTTCCCGGGGCCAACGTCCTGACTTTC. It codes for CASSLSPVPGANVLTF. The full variable domain, rest sourced from reference TRBV5-1 and TRBJ2-6, is KAGVTQTPRYLIKTRGQQVTLSCSPISGHRSVSWYQQTPGQGLQFLFEYFSETQRNKGNFPGRFSGRQFSNSRSEMNVSTLELGDSALYLCASSLSPVPGANVLTFGAGSRLTVL.

CDR3 nucleotide sequence: TGTGCCAGCAGTGATCGAGTAGGGGAAGGCTACACCTTC. It translates to CASSDRVGEGYTF. This rearrangement joins TRBV2 to TRBJ1-2, with a possible D match to TRBD1 (5 bases). Trimming shortened V by 3 bases and J by 8 bases, and 13 bases separated the two germline ends. The CDR3 is made up of 13 amino acids. Germline CDR1 is SNHLY and CDR2 is FYNNEI.

This chain joins TRBV5-1 and TRBJ1-1; tentative D call: TRBD1 (6 bases). Trimming cost V 4 bases and J 2 bases, with 12 bases left between them. Per the germline V gene, CDR1 is SGHRS and CDR2 is YFSETQ. This CDR3 has 14 residues. Here the CDR3 DNA reads TGCGCCAGCAGCCTGACAGGAGAAAACACTGAAGCTTTCTTT. Its translation: CASSLTGENTEAFF. The full variable domain, completed using reference TRBV5-1 and TRBJ1-1, is KAGVTQTPRYLIKTRGQQVTLSCSPISGHRSVSWYQQTPGQGLQFLFEYFSETQRNKGNFPGRFSGRQFSNSRSEMNVSTLELGDSALYLCASSLTGENTEAFFGQGTRLTVV.

The V gene is TRBV27, the J gene TRBJ2-2; 7 positions agree with TRBD2. Trimming took 6 bases from V and 2 from J; bases not matched to a gene: 9. The CDR3 runs to 16 residues. CDR1 is MNHEY, CDR2 SMNVEV, per germline (reference sequence). In DNA, the CDR3 is TGTGCCAGCAGCCCGAGACTAGCCCCAAACACCGGGGAGCTGTTTTTT. Its translation is CASSPRLAPNTGELFF.

The chain uses TRBV19 and TRBJ2-3, with D perhaps matching TRBD2 (6 bases). V was shortened by 3 bases and J by 2 bases, with 12 bases between the two germline ends. CDR1 is LNHDA and CDR2 is SQIVND in the germline V gene (reference sequence). There are 15 residues in the CDR3. The CDR3 DNA is TGTGCCAGTAGTATCCATTGGGGGGTCACAGATACGCAGTATTTT. This translates into CASSIHWGVTDTQYF.

The V call is TRBV6-5, the J call TRBJ2-7; D ambiguous. Germline CDR1 reads MNHEY; CDR2 reads SVGAGI. This CDR3 contains 13 residues. Between the trimmed V and J ends, which lost 5 bases and 0 bases, there was a span of 8 bases. The CDR3 loop is CASSRPASYEQYF. CDR3 sequence (DNA): TGTGCCAGCAGTCGGCCGGCCTCCTACGAGCAGTACTTC.

The genes are TRBV30 and TRBJ2-3, with TRBD1 matching 7 bases. After removal of 5 bases from V and 0 bases from J, the junction contained 5 bases not matched to a gene. CDR3 length: 14 amino acids. Germline CDR1 is GTSNPN and CDR2 is SVGIG (reference sequence). This CDR3 is CAWENRGSTDTQYF. DNA for the CDR3: TGTGCCTGGGAGAACAGGGGAAGCACAGATACGCAGTATTTT.

The gene calls are TRBV30 and TRBJ1-4; D is ambiguous. CDR1 is GTSNPN, CDR2 SVGIG, per germline (reference sequence). The CDR3 runs to 12 residues. V was cut by 4 bases and J by 5 bases, with 8 bases left in between. The CDR3 DNA reads as TGTGCCTGGACTACGGGAAATGAAAAACTGTTTTTT. It translates to CAWTTGNEKLFF.

A remark on this clone: One end of the junction varies from germline; a read error may be responsible. The chain links TRBV19 to TRBJ2-7; TRBD1 agrees at 7 bases. In germline, CDR1 is LNHDA, CDR2 SQIVND (reference sequence). The CDR3 consists of 14 residues. The CDR3 DNA follows: TGTGCCAGTAGTTCCACCGGGACAGTGACGGAGGAAAACTTC. This sequence encodes CASSSTGTVTEENF.